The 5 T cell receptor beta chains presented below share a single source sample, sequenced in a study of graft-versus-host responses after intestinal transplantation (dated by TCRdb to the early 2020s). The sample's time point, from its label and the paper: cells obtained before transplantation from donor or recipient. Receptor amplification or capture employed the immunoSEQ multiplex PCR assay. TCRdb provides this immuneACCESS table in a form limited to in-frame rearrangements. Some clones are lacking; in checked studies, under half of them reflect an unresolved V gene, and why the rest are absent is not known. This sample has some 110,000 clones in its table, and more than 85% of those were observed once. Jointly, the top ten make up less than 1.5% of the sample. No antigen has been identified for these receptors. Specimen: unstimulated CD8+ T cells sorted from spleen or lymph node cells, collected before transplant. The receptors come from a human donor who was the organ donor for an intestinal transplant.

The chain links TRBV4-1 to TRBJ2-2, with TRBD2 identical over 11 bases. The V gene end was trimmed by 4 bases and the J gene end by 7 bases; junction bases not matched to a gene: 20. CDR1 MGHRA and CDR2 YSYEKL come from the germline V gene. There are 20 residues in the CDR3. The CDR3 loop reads CASSLRFWISGRAKSGELFF. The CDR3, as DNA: TGCGCCAGCAGCCTCCGCTTCTGGATTAGCGGGAGGGCCAAGAGCGGGGAGCTGTTTTTT.

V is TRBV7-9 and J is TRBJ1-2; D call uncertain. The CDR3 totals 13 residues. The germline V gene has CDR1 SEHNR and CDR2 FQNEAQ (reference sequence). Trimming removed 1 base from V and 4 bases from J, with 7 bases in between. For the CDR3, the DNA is TGTGCCAGCAGCTTAGGGGTCGGCTATGGCTACACCTTC. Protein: CASSLGVGYGYTF. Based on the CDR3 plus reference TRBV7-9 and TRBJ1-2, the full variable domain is DTGVSQNPRHKITKRGQNVTFRCDPISEHNRLYWYRQTLGQGPEFLTYFQNEAQLEKSRLLSDRFSAERPKGSFSTLEIQRTEQGDSAMYLCASSLGVGYGYTFGSGTRLTVV.

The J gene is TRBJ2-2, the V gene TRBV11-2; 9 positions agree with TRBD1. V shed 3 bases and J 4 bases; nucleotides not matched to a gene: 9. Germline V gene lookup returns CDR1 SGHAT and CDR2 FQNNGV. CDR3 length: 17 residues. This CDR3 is CASSFNAGTGFTGELFF. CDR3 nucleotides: TGTGCCAGCAGCTTTAACGCCGGGACAGGGTTCACCGGGGAGCTGTTTTTT.

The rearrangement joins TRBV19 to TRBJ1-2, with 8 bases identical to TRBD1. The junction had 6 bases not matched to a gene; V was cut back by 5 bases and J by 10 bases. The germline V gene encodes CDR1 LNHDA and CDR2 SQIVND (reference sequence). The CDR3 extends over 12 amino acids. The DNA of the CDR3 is TGTGCCAGTAGTTTCGGACAGGGAGTCTACACCTTC. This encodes CASSFGQGVYTF.

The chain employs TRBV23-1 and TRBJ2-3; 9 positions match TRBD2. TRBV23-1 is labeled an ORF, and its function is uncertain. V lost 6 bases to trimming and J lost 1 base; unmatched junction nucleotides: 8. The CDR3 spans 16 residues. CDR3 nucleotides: TGCGCCAGCAGGGGAGCGACTAGCGGACGCACAGATACGCAGTATTTT. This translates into CASRGATSGRTDTQYF.